Shown below are 30 T cell receptor beta chains from a single sample sequenced in a study of T cells in tumors after PD-1 blockade. Method: immunoSEQ multiplex PCR; TCRdb's copy keeps in-frame clones and lacks some. The sample lists tens of thousands of clones, around 67% occurring once. This specimen was PBMCs, taken after anti-PD-1 treatment. These receptors were taken from a human donor with basal cell carcinoma.

The chain recombines TRBV19 with TRBJ2-7, with D possibly being TRBD1 (6 bases). The CDR3 consists of 16 residues. Trimming cost V 4 bases and J 4 bases, with 20 bases left between them. Germline values: CDR1 LNHDA, CDR2 SQIVND (reference sequence). As DNA, the CDR3 is TGTGCCAGTAGTAAAATCCATATGGACAGTATTTACGAGCAGTACTTC. Residues: CASSKIHMDSIYEQYF.

This clone was seen once. V gene TRBV5-1 combines with J gene TRBJ1-1; D gene uncertain. The germline gives CDR1 SGHRS, CDR2 YFSETQ. V lost 2 bases to trimming and J lost 0 bases, with 5 bases between them. The CDR3 consists of 13 residues. The CDR3 DNA reads TGCGCCAGCAGCTTCGAACTGAACACTGAAGCTTTCTTT. Protein sequence: CASSFELNTEAFF.

The V gene is TRBV7-6, the J gene TRBJ2-4, with D tentatively TRBD2 (7 bases). The V gene lost 5 bases and the J gene lost 4 bases, with 24 bases spanning the gap. This CDR3 is built from 18 residues. Germline CDR1 reads SGHVS; CDR2 reads FNYEAQ. The CDR3 bases are TGTGCCAGCAGCCCACTAGAGGGGGGGGGCTTTGGGAAAAACATTCAGTACTTC. This sequence encodes CASSPLEGGGFGKNIQYF.

CDR3 amino acids: CALQQGWNTGELFF. The CDR3 nucleotides read TGTGCCTTGCAACAGGGGTGGAACACCGGGGAGCTGTTTTTT. V gene TRBV30 combines with J gene TRBJ2-2; 7 positions match TRBD1. The CDR3 is 14 amino acids. The junction had 6 bases not matched to a gene; V was cut back by 7 bases and J by 1 base. Germline assignment: CDR1 GTSNPN and CDR2 SVGIG (reference sequence).

This clone was observed a few times. J is TRBJ1-2 and V is TRBV7-9; a possible D gene is TRBD1 (5 bases). The CDR3 consists of 11 residues. Trimming took off 4 bases at V and 10 bases at J, with 10 bases between the two ends. Germline CDR1 is SEHNR and CDR2 is FQNEAQ (reference sequence). DNA of the CDR3: TGTGCCAGCAGCTCCCAGGGAGTCTACACCTTC. This encodes CASSSQGVYTF.

The chain recombines TRBV5-4 with TRBJ2-5; 13 bases agree with TRBD2. The length of the CDR3 is 16 residues. Germline trimming cut 3 bases from V and 5 bases from J; bases unmatched to any gene: 7. The germline V gene has CDR1 SGHNT and CDR2 YYREEE (reference sequence). The CDR3: CASSSPTSGGLETQYF. As DNA, the CDR3 is TGTGCCAGCAGCTCCCCGACTAGCGGGGGGCTGGAGACCCAGTACTTC.

This chain connects TRBV18 to TRBJ2-5; D unclear. CDR1 and CDR2 (germline): KGHSH, LQKENI. V lost 3 bases and J 4 bases, leaving 9 bases between the germline ends. The CDR3 runs to 13 residues. In DNA form, the CDR3 reads TGTGCCAGCTCACCGAGTGAGAGAGAGACCCAGTACTTC. Protein product: CASSPSERETQYF.

The chain combines TRBV19 with TRBJ1-2, with TRBD1 matching 10 bases. Trimming at V came to 10 bases and at J to 7 bases, leaving 15 bases not matched to a gene. Germline V lookup: CDR1 LNHDA, CDR2 SQIVND (reference sequence). This CDR3 is 15 amino acids long. CDR3 sequence (DNA): TGTGCCACCCACCGTCCCGGGACAGGGGAGTTTGGCTACACCTTC. Its protein product is CATHRPGTGEFGYTF.

The chain carries TRBV6-2 or TRBV6-3 and TRBJ2-6, with D unclear. CDR1 is MNHEY, CDR2 SVGEGT, per germline. Trimming stripped 2 bases from V and 4 bases from J, with 12 bases between. This CDR3 region has 16 residues. CDR3 bases: TGTGCCAGCAGTTACGGCGGCCTGGGGGGGGCCAACGTCCTGACTTTC. Its protein is CASSYGGLGGANVLTF.

For the CDR3, the DNA is TGTGCCAGCAGTTTGTATGGCAGGGGACAAGAGACCCAGTACTTC. Translation gives CASSLYGRGQETQYF. The genes are TRBV27 and TRBJ2-5; TRBD1 is a possible D gene (6 bases). Germline V lookup: CDR1 MNHEY, CDR2 SMNVEV (reference sequence). V lost 3 bases to trimming and J lost 2 bases, with 13 bases between them. This CDR3 has 15 amino acids.

The sample holds a few counts of this clone. V is TRBV4-1 and J is TRBJ2-1; 11 nucleotides agree with TRBD1. The CDR3 is 14 residues long. Trimming took 4 bases from V and 7 from J; bases not matched to a gene: 3. Germline CDR1 and CDR2: MGHRA and YSYEKL. The CDR3 coding sequence is TGCGCCAGCAGCCTCGGACAGGGGGCGAATGAGCAGTTCTTC. This gives the protein CASSLGQGANEQFF.

V usage is TRBV18 and J usage is TRBJ1-2, with D perhaps TRBD1 (6 bases). CDR1 KGHSH and CDR2 LQKENI come from the germline V gene. This CDR3 contains 16 residues. The V end lost 2 bases, the J end lost 0 bases, and 13 bases lay between the germline ends. This CDR3 is CASSPMTGSSNYGYTF. The CDR3 coding sequence is TGTGCCAGCTCACCAATGACAGGAAGCTCTAACTATGGCTACACCTTC.

The gene calls are TRBV2 and TRBJ2-5; 8 bases map to TRBD2. V shed 6 bases, J shed 2 bases, and the junction held 14 bases outside the gene matches. CDR3 size: 17 residues. Germline CDR1 is SNHLY and CDR2 is FYNNEI. The CDR3 coding sequence is TGTGCCAGCAGCGTCGTTAGTGGCGGGGGGCTTCAAGAGACCCAGTACTTC. Its protein product is CASSVVSGGGLQETQYF.

The chain is built from TRBV6-5 and TRBJ2-3, with 8 nucleotides matching TRBD1. CDR3 size: 15 residues. After removal of 8 bases from V and 3 bases from J, the junction contained 10 bases not matched to a gene. Germline V lookup: CDR1 MNHEY, CDR2 SVGAGI. DNA of the CDR3: TGTGCCAGCGGTAGACAGGGGAGAGGGACAGATACGCAGTATTTT. It translates to CASGRQGRGTDTQYF.

Here the CDR3 DNA reads TGTGCCAGCAGCCAAGTCTCGGGAAAGACCTTC. Protein sequence: CASSQVSGKTF. This chain joins TRBV3-1 (or the pseudogene TRBV3-2) and TRBJ1-2; no firm D call. The CDR3 totals 11 residues. Trimming shortened V by 1 base and J by 14 bases, and 11 bases separated the two germline ends. Per the germline V gene, CDR1 is LGHDT and CDR2 is YNNKEL (reference sequence).

V and J are TRBV3-1 (or the pseudogene TRBV3-2) and TRBJ1-1, with a tentative D call TRBD1 (5 bases). With 1 base removed from V and 1 base from J, the gap between germline ends came to 7 bases. CDR1 LGHDT and CDR2 YNNKEL come from the germline V gene (reference sequence). The CDR3 runs to 14 residues. CDR3 sequence (DNA): TGTGCCAGCAGCCAAGGCCAGGGGAACACTGAAGCTTTCTTT. This translates into CASSQGQGNTEAFF.

The sample holds a few counts of this clone. The CDR3 loop is CASSFGWTGELFF. The CDR3 DNA follows: TGCGCCAGCAGTTTTGGATGGACCGGGGAGCTGTTTTTT. The chain has TRBV23-1 and TRBJ2-2; D is uncertain. TRBV23-1 is designated an ORF whose function remains uncertain. The V end was cut by 5 bases, the J end by 5 bases, with 9 bases between. CDR3 length equals 13 residues.

V usage is TRBV5-1 and J usage is TRBJ2-2, with D tentatively TRBD1 (5 bases). Trimming removed 3 bases from V and 4 bases from J, with 13 bases in between. Germline lookup yields CDR1 SGHRS and CDR2 YFSETQ. This CDR3 spans 15 amino acids. CDR3 nucleotide sequence: TGCGCCAGCAGCTCGAAGGGGTTGGGCACCGGGGAGCTGTTTTTT. It translates to CASSSKGLGTGELFF.

This chain connects TRBV7-9 to TRBJ2-7; TRBD1 agrees at 12 bases. The CDR3 is made up of 16 amino acids. Germline V gene lookup returns CDR1 SEHNR and CDR2 FQNEAQ (reference sequence). J lost 4 bases, V lost 0 bases, and 4 bases had no gene match. The CDR3 nucleotides read TGTGCCAGCAGCTTAGCGGGACAGGGGGCGCGGTACGAGCAGTACTTC. Its translation is CASSLAGQGARYEQYF. Based on the CDR3 plus reference TRBV7-9 and TRBJ2-7, the full variable domain is DTGVSQNPRHKITKRGQNVTFRCDPISEHNRLYWYRQTLGQGPEFLTYFQNEAQLEKSRLLSDRFSAERPKGSFSTLEIQRTEQGDSAMYLCASSLAGQGARYEQYFGPGTRLTVT.

This chain connects TRBV30 to TRBJ2-2; maybe TRBD2 (6 bases). CDR3 length equals 16 residues. Trimming pared 1 base from V and 6 bases from J, leaving 18 bases between. Germline loops: CDR1 GTSNPN, CDR2 SVGIG (reference sequence). CDR3 loop: CAWSGSGGGMAGELFF. The DNA of the CDR3 is TGTGCCTGGAGTGGCTCTGGTGGAGGGATGGCCGGGGAGCTGTTTTTT.

The V call is TRBV28, the J call TRBJ2-1; D is unclear. Germline lookup yields CDR1 MDHEN and CDR2 SYDVKM. The CDR3 is 12 amino acids. V was pared by 2 bases and J by 4 bases, with 3 bases between. In DNA, the CDR3 is TGTGCCAGCAGTTTAGAGTACAATGAGCAGTTCTTC. Translation gives CASSLEYNEQFF.

The J gene is TRBJ2-2, the V gene TRBV10-2; D is unclear. The V gene's germline CDR1 is WSHSY and CDR2 SAAADI. This CDR3 contains 14 residues. The V end was cut by 11 bases, the J end by 3 bases, with 16 bases between. The CDR3 protein is CACQGKKDTGELFF. In nucleotides, the CDR3 is TGCGCCTGCCAAGGGAAGAAAGACACCGGGGAGCTGTTTTTT.

The CDR3 loop reads CASSQGRWEEQFF. The CDR3 DNA is TGCGCCAGCAGCCAAGGTCGGTGGGAGGAGCAGTTCTTC. The chain combines TRBV4-1 with TRBJ2-1; tentative D call: TRBD2 (5 bases). The V and J ends lost 1 base and 10 bases respectively, with 11 bases between them. Germline V gene sequence: CDR1 MGHRA, CDR2 YSYEKL. CDR3 length: 13 residues.

This chain connects TRBV6-5 to TRBJ1-1; 10 bases agree with TRBD1. Germline lookup yields CDR1 MNHEY and CDR2 SVGAGI. The CDR3 runs 14 residues. The trim removed 4 bases at V and 6 bases at J, leaving 5 bases unmatched. This CDR3 is CASSLDRGRPEAFF. The CDR3 DNA reads as TGTGCCAGCAGTTTGGACAGGGGGAGACCTGAAGCTTTCTTT.

The V call is TRBV5-1, the J call TRBJ2-7; D gene uncertain. There are 12 residues in the CDR3. Germline lookup yields CDR1 SGHRS and CDR2 YFSETQ. V lost 0 bases and J 9 bases, leaving 10 bases between the germline ends. CDR3 sequence: CASSLEAGLQYF. The CDR3 DNA follows: TGCGCCAGCAGCTTGGAAGCAGGTTTGCAGTACTTC.

CDR3 residues: CASSGRGGFSYEQYF. CDR3 nucleotides: TGTGCCAGCAGTGGAAGGGGGGGATTCTCCTACGAGCAGTACTTC. V and J are TRBV2 and TRBJ2-7, with D maybe TRBD2 (7 bases). V lost 4 bases, J lost 0 bases, and 13 bases lay in between. The CDR3 is 15 amino acids. The germline gives CDR1 SNHLY, CDR2 FYNNEI. Together with reference TRBV2 and TRBJ2-7, the CDR3 gives the full variable domain: EPEVTQTPSHQVTQMGQEVILRCVPISNHLYFYWYRQILGQKVEFLVSFYNNEISEKSEIFDDQFSVERPDGSNFTLKIRSTKLEDSAMYFCASSGRGGFSYEQYFGPGTRLTVT.

The rearrangement joins TRBV6-1 to TRBJ2-7, with 8 positions matching TRBD2. The germline V gene has CDR1 MNHNS and CDR2 SASEGT. With V trimmed by 2 bases and J by 2 bases, 5 bases remained unmatched. The CDR3 has 15 residues. CDR3 sequence reads: CASSEMSGGAYEQYF. The CDR3 DNA sequence: TGTGCCAGCAGTGAAATGAGCGGGGGAGCCTACGAGCAGTACTTC.

This rearrangement joins TRBV11-2 to TRBJ2-7, with TRBD2 identical over 15 bases. There are 18 residues in the CDR3. The germline CDR1 and CDR2 sequences are SGHAT and FQNNGV. V shed 3 bases and J 2 bases; nucleotides not matched to a gene: 8. As DNA, the CDR3 is TGTGCCAGCAGCTTGGCTCCGGGACTAGCGGGGGGACCCTACGAGCAGTACTTC. Protein product: CASSLAPGLAGGPYEQYF.

CDR3 in DNA: TGTGCCAGCAGTCCCCCGGGACAGTTTAATTCACCCCTCCACTTT. This gives the protein CASSPPGQFNSPLHF. The V call is TRBV25-1, the J call TRBJ1-6, with 7 bases matching TRBD1. Germline-derived CDR1 and CDR2 are MGHDK and SYGVNS. There are 15 residues in the CDR3. Unmatched junction bases numbered 7, after V lost 5 bases and J lost 6 bases.

This clone is classed as medium-sized. The chain carries TRBV9 and TRBJ2-5, with D perhaps matching TRBD1 or TRBD2 (7 bases each). The germline CDR1 and CDR2 sequences are SGDLS and YYNGEE. The CDR3 runs to 16 residues. V lost 4 bases and J 1 base, leaving 17 bases between the germline ends. The CDR3 loop reads CASSPQGGGSQETQYF. As DNA, the CDR3 is TGTGCCAGCAGCCCTCAGGGGGGGGGATCCCAAGAGACCCAGTACTTC.